One sample yielded the 7 T cell receptor beta chains listed below, sequenced in a study of molecular identifiers for immune sequencing clone quantification. One entry per CDR3 protein results from TCRdb running MiXCR on the PCR reads. The sample carries about 510,000 distinct CDR3 sequences, about 26% recorded once. The specimen sequenced was naive CD8+ T cells from blood, with Jurkat cell RNA spiked in. As to subset: FACS-sorted CD8+CD4-CCR7+CD45RA+ naive T cells. The receptors originated from a human donor in good health. Some libraries in this study had Jurkat cell RNA spiked in.

This clonotype has a handful of counts. This chain connects TRBV6-1 to TRBJ2-3, with 12 bases lining up with TRBD2. CDR3 size: 15 residues. Germline values: CDR1 MNHNS, CDR2 SASEGT. J lost 2 bases, V lost 7 bases, and 4 bases had no gene match. The DNA of the CDR3 is TGTGCCAGCAAACTAGCGGGAGGAAACACAGATACGCAGTATTTT. Its translation: CASKLAGGNTDTQYF.

This clonotype was detected ten times or more. The rearrangement uses TRBV12-5 and TRBJ2-1; 15 positions agree with TRBD2. The trim removed 7 bases at V and 2 bases at J, leaving 9 bases unmatched. This CDR3 is built from 18 residues. Per germline, CDR1 LGHNT and CDR2 FRNRAP. The CDR3 loop is CASARGLAGGVAYNEQFF. CDR3 nucleotide sequence: TGTGCTAGTGCCAGGGGACTAGCGGGAGGAGTGGCCTACAATGAGCAGTTCTTC.

This clonotype was detected a few times. J is TRBJ2-1 and V is TRBV7-9; the match to TRBD2 covers 11 bases. The CDR3 is 17 amino acids. J gave up 0 bases and V 1 base, and 2 bases lay outside the gene matches. Germline CDR1 and CDR2: SEHNR and FQNEAQ (reference sequence). The DNA for the CDR3 is TGTGCCAGCAGCTTAGGACTAGCGGGGAGCTCCTACAATGAGCAGTTCTTC. Its protein product is CASSLGLAGSSYNEQFF.

As regards this clonotype: This may be a read error, as it is one base from a much larger clone. The chain has TRBV12-3 or TRBV12-4 and TRBJ1-5; 7 bases fit TRBD1. The CDR3 length is 14 residues. The V gene end was trimmed by 7 bases and the J gene end by 7 bases; junction bases not matched to a gene: 10. CDR3 bases: TGTGCCAGCACCCAGACAGGGACGGACCAGCCCCAGCATTTT. It translates to CASTQTGTDQPQHF.

This chain connects TRBV7-3 to TRBJ1-1; D is unclear. Per germline, CDR1 SGHTA and CDR2 FQGTGA. The V end lost 5 bases, the J end lost 0 bases, and 10 bases lay between the germline ends. This CDR3 spans 14 amino acids. The CDR3 is CASSQPGVNTEAFF. The CDR3 DNA follows: TGTGCCAGCAGCCAACCTGGGGTGAACACTGAAGCTTTCTTT.

This clonotype was seen a handful of times. The chain joins TRBV28 to TRBJ1-2; a weak D match, TRBD1 (5 bases). The germline V and J ends were trimmed by 3 bases and 1 base, with 15 bases remaining between them. CDR1 is MDHEN, CDR2 SYDVKM, per germline. The CDR3 sequence is 16 residues long. CDR3 sequence (DNA): TGTGCCAGCAGTTTGAGGGCAGGGACTAGTAACTATGGCTACACCTTC. This encodes CASSLRAGTSNYGYTF.

In its sample, this clonotype was seen many times. This chain joins TRBV5-1 and TRBJ2-7; tentatively, D is TRBD2 (5 bases). The CDR3 length is 12 residues. Germline CDR1 reads SGHRS; CDR2 reads YFSETQ. The V end was cut by 2 bases, the J end by 5 bases, with 8 bases between. The CDR3 sequence is CASSLTRDEQYF. The DNA of the CDR3 is TGCGCCAGCAGCTTAACGCGGGACGAGCAGTACTTC.